Described below is a single T cell receptor (beta chain) sequence and its context. Its specificity is unknown. From germline, CDR1 is MNHEY and CDR2 SMNVEV (reference sequence). V lost 4 bases to trimming and J lost 4 bases, with 15 bases between them. The CDR3 length is 15 residues. This sample is part of a study of siplizumab effects on memory and regulatory T cells. Broader study findings: Suppressive capability of dividing Tregs from siplizumab cultures went unverified.

Data came from immunoSEQ multiplex PCR; TCRdb stores just in-frame clones and leaves some out. The table has about 100,000 clones, about nine tenths seen once. The specimen was CD4+ T cells sorted from blood. The source of this sequence is a human donor in good health. This chain joins TRBV27 and TRBJ2-3; D is possibly TRBD1 (5 bases). Written as DNA, the CDR3 is TGTGCCAGCAGTTCACCTACCTCAGGGTCAGATACGCAGTATTTT. Translation: CASSSPTSGSDTQYF.